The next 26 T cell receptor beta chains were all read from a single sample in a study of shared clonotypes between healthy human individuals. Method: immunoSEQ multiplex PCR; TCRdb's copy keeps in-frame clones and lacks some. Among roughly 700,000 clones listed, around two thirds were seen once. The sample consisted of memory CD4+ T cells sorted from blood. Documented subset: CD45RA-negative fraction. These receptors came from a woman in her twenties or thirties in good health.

CDR3 nucleotide sequence: TGTGCCAGCAGCCAAGGTAGCGGGAGTCAGGGTAAAGATACGCAGTATTTT. This gives the protein CASSQGSGSQGKDTQYF. The chain links TRBV4-2 to TRBJ2-3, with TRBD2 matching 9 bases. The CDR3 sequence is 17 residues long. Germline V gene sequence: CDR1 LGHNA, CDR2 YNFKEQ. The V segment lost 1 base and the J segment 5 bases; nucleotides outside the gene matches: 10.

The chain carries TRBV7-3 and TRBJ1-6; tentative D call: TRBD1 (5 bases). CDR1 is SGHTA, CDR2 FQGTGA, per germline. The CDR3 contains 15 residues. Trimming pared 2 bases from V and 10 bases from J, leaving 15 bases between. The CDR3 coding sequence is TGTGCCAGCAGCTTAGGTTGGGACGCTAACTCACCCCTCCACTTT. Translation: CASSLGWDANSPLHF.

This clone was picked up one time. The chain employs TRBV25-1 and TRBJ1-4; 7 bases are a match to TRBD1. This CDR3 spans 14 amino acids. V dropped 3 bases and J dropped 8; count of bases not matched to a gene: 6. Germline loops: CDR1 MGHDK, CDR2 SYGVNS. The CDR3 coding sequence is TGTGCCAGCAGTGATAACCAGGGGGGCGAAAAACTGTTTTTT. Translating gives CASSDNQGGEKLFF.

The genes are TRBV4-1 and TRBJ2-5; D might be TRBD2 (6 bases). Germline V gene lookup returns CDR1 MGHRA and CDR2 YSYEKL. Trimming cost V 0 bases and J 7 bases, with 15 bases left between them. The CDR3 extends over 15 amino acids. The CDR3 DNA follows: TGCGCCAGCAGCCAAGAGGGCGGACTAACGGGGACCCAGTACTTC. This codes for CASSQEGGLTGTQYF.

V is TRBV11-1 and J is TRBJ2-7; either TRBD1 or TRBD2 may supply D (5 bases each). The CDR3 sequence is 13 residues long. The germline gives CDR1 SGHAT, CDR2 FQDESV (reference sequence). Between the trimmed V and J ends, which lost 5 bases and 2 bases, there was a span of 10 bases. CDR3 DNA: TGTGCCAGCAGCCCCCGGGACCCCTACGAGCAGTACTTC. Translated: CASSPRDPYEQYF.

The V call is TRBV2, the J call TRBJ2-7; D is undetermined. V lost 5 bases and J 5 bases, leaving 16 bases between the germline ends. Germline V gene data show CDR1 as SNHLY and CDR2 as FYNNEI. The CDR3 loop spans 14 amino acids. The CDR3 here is CASSPRARFHEQYF. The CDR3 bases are TGTGCCAGCAGTCCCCGTGCCCGGTTTCACGAGCAGTACTTC.

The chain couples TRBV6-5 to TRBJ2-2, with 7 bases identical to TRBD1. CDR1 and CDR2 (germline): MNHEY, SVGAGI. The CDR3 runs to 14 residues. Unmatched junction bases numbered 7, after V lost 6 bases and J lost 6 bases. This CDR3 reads CASRAQGRAGELFF. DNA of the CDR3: TGTGCCAGCAGGGCACAGGGGAGAGCCGGGGAGCTGTTTTTT.

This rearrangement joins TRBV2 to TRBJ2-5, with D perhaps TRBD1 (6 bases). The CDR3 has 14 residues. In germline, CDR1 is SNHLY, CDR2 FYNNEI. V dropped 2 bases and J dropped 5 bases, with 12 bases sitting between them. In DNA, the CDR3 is TGTGCCAGCAGTGAACAACAGGGTATGGAGACCCAGTACTTC. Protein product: CASSEQQGMETQYF.

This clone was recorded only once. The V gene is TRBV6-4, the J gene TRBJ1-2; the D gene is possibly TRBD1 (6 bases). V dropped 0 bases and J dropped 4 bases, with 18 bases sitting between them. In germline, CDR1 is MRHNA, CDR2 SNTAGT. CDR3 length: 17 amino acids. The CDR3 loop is CASSDSVGEGGLYGYTF. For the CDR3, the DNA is TGTGCCAGCAGTGACTCCGTCGGTGAAGGGGGGCTCTATGGCTACACCTTC.

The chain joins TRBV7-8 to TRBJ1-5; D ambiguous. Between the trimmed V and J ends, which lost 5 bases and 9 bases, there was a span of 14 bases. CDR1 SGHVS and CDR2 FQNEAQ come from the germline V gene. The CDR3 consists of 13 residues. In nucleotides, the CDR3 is TGTGCCAGCAGCCCAGCGGTGACAAGGCCCCAGCATTTT. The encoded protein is CASSPAVTRPQHF.

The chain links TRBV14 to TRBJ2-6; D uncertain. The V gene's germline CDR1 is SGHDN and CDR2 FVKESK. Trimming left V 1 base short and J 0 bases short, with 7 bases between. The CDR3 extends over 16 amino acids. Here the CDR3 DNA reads TGTGCCAGCAGCCAAGGACACTTCTCTGGGGCCAACGTCCTGACTTTC. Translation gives CASSQGHFSGANVLTF. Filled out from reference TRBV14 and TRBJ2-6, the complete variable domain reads EAGVTQFPSHSVIEKGQTVTLRCDPISGHDNLYWYRRVMGKEIKFLLHFVKESKQDESGMPNNRFLAERTGGTYSTLKVQPAELEDSGVYFCASSQGHFSGANVLTFGAGSRLTVL.

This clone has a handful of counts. The chain's CDR3 is CASSVNNYAAGYTF. The CDR3 DNA reads TGTGCCAGCAGTGTAAACAACTACGCGGCTGGCTACACCTTC. The chain has TRBV2 and TRBJ1-2; D gene unclear. The length of the CDR3 is 14 residues. The ends were cut back, 4 bases at V and 7 bases at J, with 16 bases in the middle. The germline V gene has CDR1 SNHLY and CDR2 FYNNEI.

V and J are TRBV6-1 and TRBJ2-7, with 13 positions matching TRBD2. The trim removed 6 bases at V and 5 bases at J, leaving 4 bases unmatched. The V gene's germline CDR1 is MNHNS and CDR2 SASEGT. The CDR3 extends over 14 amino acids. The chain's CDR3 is CASRGLAGKNEQYF. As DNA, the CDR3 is TGTGCCAGCAGGGGACTAGCGGGGAAAAACGAGCAGTACTTC.

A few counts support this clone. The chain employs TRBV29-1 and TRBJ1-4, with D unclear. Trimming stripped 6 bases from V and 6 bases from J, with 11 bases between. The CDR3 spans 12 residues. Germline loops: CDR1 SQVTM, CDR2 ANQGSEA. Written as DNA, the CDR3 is TGCAGCGTCGGATCAATAGATGAAAAACTGTTTTTT. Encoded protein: CSVGSIDEKLFF.

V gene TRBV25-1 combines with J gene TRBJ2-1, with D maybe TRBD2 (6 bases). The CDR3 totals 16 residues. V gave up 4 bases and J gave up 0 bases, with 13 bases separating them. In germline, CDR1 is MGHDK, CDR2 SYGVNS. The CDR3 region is CASSANSGGSYNEQFF. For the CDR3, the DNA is TGTGCCAGCAGTGCCAATAGCGGTGGCTCCTACAATGAGCAGTTCTTC.

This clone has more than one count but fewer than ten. The CDR3 DNA reads as TGTGCCAGCTCATCCGGGACGGAAGGGAATGGCTACACCTTC. Protein product: CASSSGTEGNGYTF. The chain couples TRBV18 to TRBJ1-2; perhaps TRBD1 as D (5 bases). Trimming left V 5 bases short and J 6 bases short, with 16 bases between. Germline CDR1 reads KGHSH; CDR2 reads LQKENI. This CDR3 contains 14 residues.

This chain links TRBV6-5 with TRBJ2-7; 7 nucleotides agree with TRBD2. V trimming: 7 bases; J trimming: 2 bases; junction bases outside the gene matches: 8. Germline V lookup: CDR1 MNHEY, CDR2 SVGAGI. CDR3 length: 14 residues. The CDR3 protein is CASTSFSGPYEQYF. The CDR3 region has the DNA TGTGCCAGCACCTCTTTTAGCGGGCCCTACGAGCAGTACTTC.

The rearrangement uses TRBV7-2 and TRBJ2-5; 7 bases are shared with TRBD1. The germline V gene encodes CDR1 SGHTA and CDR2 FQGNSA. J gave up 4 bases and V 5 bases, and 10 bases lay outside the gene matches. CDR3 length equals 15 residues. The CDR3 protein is CASSPRQGRVETQYF. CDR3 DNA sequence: TGTGCCAGCAGCCCACGACAGGGTCGGGTAGAGACCCAGTACTTC.

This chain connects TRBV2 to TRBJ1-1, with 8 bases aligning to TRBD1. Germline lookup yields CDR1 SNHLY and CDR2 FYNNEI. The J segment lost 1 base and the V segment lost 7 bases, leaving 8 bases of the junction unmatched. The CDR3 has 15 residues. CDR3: CASTLRQGWNTEAFF. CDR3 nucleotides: TGTGCCAGCACCCTTCGACAGGGGTGGAACACTGAAGCTTTCTTT.

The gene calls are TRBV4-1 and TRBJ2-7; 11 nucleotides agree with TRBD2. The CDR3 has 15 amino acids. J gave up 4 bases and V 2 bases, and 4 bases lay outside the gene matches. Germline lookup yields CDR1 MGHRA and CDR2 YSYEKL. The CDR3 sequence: CASSQPPSGRYEQYF. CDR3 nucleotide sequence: TGCGCCAGCAGCCAACCCCCTAGCGGGAGGTACGAGCAGTACTTC.

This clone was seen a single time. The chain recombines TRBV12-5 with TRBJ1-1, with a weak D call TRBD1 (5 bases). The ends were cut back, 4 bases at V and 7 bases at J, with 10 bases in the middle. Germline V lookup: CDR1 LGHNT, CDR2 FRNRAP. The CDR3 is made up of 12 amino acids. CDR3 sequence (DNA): TGTGCTAGTGGTTCAGGGACTGGTGAAGCTTTCTTT. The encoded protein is CASGSGTGEAFF.

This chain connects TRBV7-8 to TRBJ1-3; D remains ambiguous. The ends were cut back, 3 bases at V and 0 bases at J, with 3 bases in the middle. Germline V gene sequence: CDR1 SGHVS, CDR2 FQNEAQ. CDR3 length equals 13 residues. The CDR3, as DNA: TGTGCCAGCAGCTTCGGCTCTGGAAACACCATATATTTT. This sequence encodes CASSFGSGNTIYF.

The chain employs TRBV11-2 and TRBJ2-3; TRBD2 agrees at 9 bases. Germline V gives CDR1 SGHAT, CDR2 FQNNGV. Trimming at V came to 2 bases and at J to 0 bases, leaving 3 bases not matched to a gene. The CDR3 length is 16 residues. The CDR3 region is CASSLLSGRSTDTQYF. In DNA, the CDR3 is TGTGCCAGCAGCTTACTCAGCGGGAGGAGCACAGATACGCAGTATTTT.

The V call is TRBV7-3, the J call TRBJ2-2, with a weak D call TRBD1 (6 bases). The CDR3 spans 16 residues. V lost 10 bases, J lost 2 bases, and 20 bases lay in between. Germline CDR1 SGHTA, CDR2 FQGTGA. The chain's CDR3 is CATAQGGRTNTGELFF. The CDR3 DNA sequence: TGTGCCACCGCCCAAGGGGGAAGAACAAACACCGGGGAGCTGTTTTTT.

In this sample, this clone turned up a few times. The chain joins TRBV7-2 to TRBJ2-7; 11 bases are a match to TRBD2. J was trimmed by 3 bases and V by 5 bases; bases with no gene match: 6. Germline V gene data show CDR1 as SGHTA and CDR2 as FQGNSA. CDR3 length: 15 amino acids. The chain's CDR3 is CASSIGTSGSYEQYF. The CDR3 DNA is TGTGCCAGCAGCATTGGAACTAGCGGGAGCTACGAGCAGTACTTC.

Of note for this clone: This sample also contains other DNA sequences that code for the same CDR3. CDR3 DNA: TGCGCCAGCAGCTTAGAGGGGGCAGGCAATCAGCCCCAGCATTTT. Amino acids: CASSLEGAGNQPQHF. The rearrangement uses TRBV5-1 and TRBJ1-5; 7 nucleotides line up with TRBD1. The V segment lost 2 bases and the J segment 2 bases; nucleotides outside the gene matches: 4. CDR3 size: 15 residues. Germline-derived CDR1 and CDR2 are SGHRS and YFSETQ.